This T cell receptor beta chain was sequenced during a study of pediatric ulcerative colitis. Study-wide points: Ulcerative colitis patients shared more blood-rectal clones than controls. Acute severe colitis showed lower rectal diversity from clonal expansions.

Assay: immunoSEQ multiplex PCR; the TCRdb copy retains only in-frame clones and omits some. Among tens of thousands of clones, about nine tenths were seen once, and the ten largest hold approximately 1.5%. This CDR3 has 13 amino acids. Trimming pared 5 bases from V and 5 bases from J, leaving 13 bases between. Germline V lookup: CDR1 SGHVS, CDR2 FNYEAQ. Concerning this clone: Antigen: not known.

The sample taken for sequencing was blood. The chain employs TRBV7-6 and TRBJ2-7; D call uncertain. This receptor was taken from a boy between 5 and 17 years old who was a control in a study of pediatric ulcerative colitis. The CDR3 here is CASSQRPENEQYF. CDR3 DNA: TGTGCCAGCAGCCAACGCCCCGAGAACGAGCAGTACTTC. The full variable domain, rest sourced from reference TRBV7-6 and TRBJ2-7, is GAGVSQSPRYKVTKRGQDVALRCDPISGHVSLYWYRQALGQGPEFLTYFNYEAQQDKSGLPNDRFSAERPEGSISTLTIQRTEQRDSAMYRCASSQRPENEQYFGPGTRLTVT.